This is a list of T cell receptor beta chains from one sample in a study of tumor and adjacent non-tumor tissue in lung cancer. MiXCR, applied by TCRdb to the multiplex PCR reads, yields one record per CDR3 protein. Of over 85,000 distinct CDR3 sequences detected, roughly 84% appear once; the ten largest clones hold more than 20%. The sample comprised lung tumor tissue. The receptors were sampled from a man between 65 and 85 years old with non-small cell lung cancer. Each CDR3 is given with its conserved first and last residue. Fields, in order: J gene, V gene, CDR3 protein.

j_call: TRBJ2-3; v_call: TRBV7-2; cdr3_aa: CASSLRGTGVPTYTQYF
j_call: TRBJ2-7; v_call: TRBV11-3; cdr3_aa: CASSQMTVPVYEQYF
j_call: TRBJ2-3; v_call: TRBV28; cdr3_aa: CASTPLKRGTDTHYF
j_call: TRBJ1-1; v_call: TRBV5-4; cdr3_aa: CASSFKTGTGGTEVFF
j_call: TRBJ1-1; v_call: TRBV11-2; cdr3_aa: CASTTVDEAFF
j_call: TRBJ2-1; v_call: TRBV6-1; cdr3_aa: CASSDPGGPGLLAYNEQLF
j_call: TRBJ2-1; v_call: TRBV5-1; cdr3_aa: CASNSSGGANNEQFF
j_call: TRBJ2-3; v_call: TRBV18; cdr3_aa: CAISRDITDKQYF
j_call: TRBJ1-1; v_call: TRBV20-1; cdr3_aa: CTANPSGLDTEAFF
j_call: TRBJ2-7; v_call: TRBV29-1; cdr3_aa: CSVFSPPGQIFYEQYF
j_call: TRBJ1-5; v_call: TRBV4-2; cdr3_aa: CVSSPQGRGDQPQHF
j_call: TRBJ2-1; v_call: TRBV4-3; cdr3_aa: CASSQDTAGAEYNERFF
j_call: TRBJ2-5; v_call: TRBV4-1; cdr3_aa: CASSQKWGQETQYF
j_call: TRBJ2-7; v_call: TRBV28; cdr3_aa: CASIRTGGAEQYF
j_call: TRBJ2-5; v_call: TRBV29-1; cdr3_aa: CSVGSRNQETQYF
j_call: TRBJ2-2; v_call: TRBV29-1; cdr3_aa: CGADVAVGNGELFF
j_call: TRBJ2-2; v_call: TRBV4-2; cdr3_aa: CASSRYGRGVSTGELFF
j_call: TRBJ2-1; v_call: TRBV7-9; cdr3_aa: CASSLAPIWGDNNEQFF
j_call: TRBJ1-3; v_call: TRBV12-3/TRBV12-4; cdr3_aa: CASSLLGGEVGNSIYF
j_call: TRBJ1-1; v_call: TRBV11-1; cdr3_aa: CASSPAGTMNTEAFF
j_call: TRBJ2-5; v_call: TRBV10-1; cdr3_aa: CASRGTGEETQYF
j_call: TRBJ1-2; v_call: TRBV5-4; cdr3_aa: CASCLDINYGYTF
j_call: TRBJ1-1; v_call: TRBV7-9; cdr3_aa: CASIYTTNTEAFF
j_call: TRBJ2-1; v_call: TRBV11-2; cdr3_aa: CANSLHVREWVSYDEQFF
j_call: TRBJ2-7; v_call: TRBV5-6; cdr3_aa: CASSPERVTAKSYEQYF
j_call: TRBJ2-5; v_call: TRBV7-9; cdr3_aa: CAGSLVVRGRATQYF
j_call: TRBJ1-1; v_call: TRBV12-3/TRBV12-4; cdr3_aa: CASSGSPTEAFF
j_call: TRBJ2-3; v_call: TRBV12-3/TRBV12-4; cdr3_aa: CASSFCGGWADTQYF
j_call: TRBJ2-1; v_call: TRBV6-2/TRBV6-3; cdr3_aa: CASSPGLGNTYEQLF
j_call: TRBJ2-3; v_call: TRBV29-1; cdr3_aa: CSIDRPQGTDMQYF
j_call: TRBJ2-7; v_call: TRBV11-2; cdr3_aa: CASSLHSGTTYEQYF
j_call: TRBJ2-1; v_call: TRBV11-3; cdr3_aa: CASSLDPTGGKGEQFF
j_call: TRBJ2-3; v_call: TRBV12-3/TRBV12-4; cdr3_aa: CASSLGDGGPDMQYF
j_call: TRBJ2-1; v_call: TRBV12-3/TRBV12-4; cdr3_aa: CASGWWGNEQFF
j_call: TRBJ1-5; v_call: TRBV6-1; cdr3_aa: CASSVEGSNQPQHF
j_call: TRBJ2-1; v_call: TRBV5-1; cdr3_aa: CASSLCWTSNYEQFF
j_call: TRBJ2-2; v_call: TRBV6-4; cdr3_aa: CAGNRTSGDTGELFF
j_call: TRBJ2-5; v_call: TRBV11-1; cdr3_aa: CASSGQVEVEAQYF
j_call: TRBJ1-1; v_call: TRBV20-1; cdr3_aa: CSARDGETGDWNTEAFF
j_call: TRBJ2-1; v_call: TRBV11-2; cdr3_aa: CASVRGSSDASYNEQFF
j_call: TRBJ1-2; v_call: TRBV11-3; cdr3_aa: CAISPIGGLVTF
j_call: TRBJ2-5; v_call: TRBV4-1; cdr3_aa: CASSHPHKTQYF
j_call: TRBJ2-7; v_call: TRBV11-2; cdr3_aa: CASSPGTGPCYEQYF
j_call: TRBJ2-1; v_call: TRBV5-6; cdr3_aa: CASSLEGNVNELFF
j_call: TRBJ2-7; v_call: TRBV11-2; cdr3_aa: CDNSIDQGGRYEQYF
j_call: TRBJ1-1; v_call: TRBV12-3/TRBV12-4; cdr3_aa: CASSLWRGMNIEAFF
j_call: TRBJ2-1; v_call: TRBV11-2; cdr3_aa: CASSLCRLVSEQLF
j_call: TRBJ1-5; v_call: TRBV5-5; cdr3_aa: CASSIPGGINHPEHF
j_call: TRBJ2-2; v_call: TRBV5-4; cdr3_aa: CASSQSGRAYTGELFF
j_call: TRBJ2-2; v_call: TRBV11-3; cdr3_aa: CASSIFADNNTGELFF
j_call: TRBJ2-3; v_call: TRBV5-4; cdr3_aa: CASSSPVVGGTDTQYF
j_call: TRBJ2-3; v_call: TRBV4-2; cdr3_aa: CASSQRLAWGSTETQYF
j_call: TRBJ1-6; v_call: TRBV20-1; cdr3_aa: CSVRTGNSHLHF